This T cell receptor (beta chain) was recorded in a study of T cell repertoires in cytomegalovirus infection. One entry per CDR3 protein, called by TCRdb with MiXCR from the reads. The sample includes around 270,000 distinct CDR3 sequences, approximately 9.2% seen only once; the top ten take about 15%. This clonotype was detected many times. Sequencing input: PBMCs. This sequence was found in a human donor in good health (CMV status not recorded). Some clones in this sample may be carry-over from other donors' samples.

The CDR3 loop reads CASSRGTILTDTQYF. The CDR3 bases are TGTGCCAGCAGCCGCGGGACCATCCTCACAGATACGCAGTATTTT. The V and J genes are TRBV7-2 and TRBJ2-3, with D tentatively TRBD2 (6 bases). The CDR3 has 15 amino acids. The V gene lost 5 bases and the J gene lost 2 bases, with 14 bases spanning the gap. Germline V gene sequence: CDR1 SGHTA, CDR2 FQGNSA.